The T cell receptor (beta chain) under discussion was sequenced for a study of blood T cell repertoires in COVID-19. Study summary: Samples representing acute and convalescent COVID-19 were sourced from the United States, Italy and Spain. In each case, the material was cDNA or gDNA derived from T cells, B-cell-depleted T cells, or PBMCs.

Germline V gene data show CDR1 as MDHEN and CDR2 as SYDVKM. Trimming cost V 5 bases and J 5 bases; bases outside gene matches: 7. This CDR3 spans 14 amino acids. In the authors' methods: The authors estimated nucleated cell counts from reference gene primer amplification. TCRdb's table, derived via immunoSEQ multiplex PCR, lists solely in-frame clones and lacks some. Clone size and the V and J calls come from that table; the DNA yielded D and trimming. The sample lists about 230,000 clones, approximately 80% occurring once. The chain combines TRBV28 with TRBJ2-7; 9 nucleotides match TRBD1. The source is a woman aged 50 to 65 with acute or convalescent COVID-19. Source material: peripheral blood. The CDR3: CASSPGTGPHEQYF. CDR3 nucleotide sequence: TGTGCCAGCAGTCCCGGGACAGGGCCCCACGAGCAGTACTTC.